The sequence of this T cell receptor (beta chain) was determined in a study of neurological immune-mediated disorders. Study results and limitations: CDR3 amino acid sequences found in expanded clones were never shared across subjects, suggesting private repertoires in all groups.

From the 5' RACE reads, TCRdb called clonotypes with MiXCR, one entry per CDR3 protein. Of about 74,000 distinct CDR3 sequences in the sample, roughly 5.6% were seen once. The CDR3 is 14 residues long. Of note for this clonotype: Its matching antigen is unknown. A junction end diverges from the germline sequence, so it may reflect a read error.

The sequencing sample was made of PBMCs. The sequence was collected from a man between 18 and 29 years old with multiple sclerosis. The chain uses TRBV12-3 or TRBV12-4 and TRBJ1-5; tentative D call: TRBD1 (6 bases). The CDR3 DNA is TGTGCCAGCAGTTTTCAGGGGATGAATCAGCCCCAGAATTTT. This sequence encodes CASSFQGMNQPQNF.